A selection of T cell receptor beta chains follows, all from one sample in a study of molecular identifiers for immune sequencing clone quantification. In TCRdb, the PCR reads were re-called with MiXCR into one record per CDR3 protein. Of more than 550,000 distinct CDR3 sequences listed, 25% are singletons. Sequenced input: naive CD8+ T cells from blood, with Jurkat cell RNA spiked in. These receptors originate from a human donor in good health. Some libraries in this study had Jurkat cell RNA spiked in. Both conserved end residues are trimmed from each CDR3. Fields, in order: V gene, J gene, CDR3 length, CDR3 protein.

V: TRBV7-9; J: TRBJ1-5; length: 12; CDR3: ASSHGNIIQPQH
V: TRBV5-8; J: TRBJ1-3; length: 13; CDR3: ASSLVASSGNTIY
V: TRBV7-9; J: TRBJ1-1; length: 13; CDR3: ASSDYRLLGTEAF
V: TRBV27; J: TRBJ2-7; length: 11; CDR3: ASRLTLAYEQY
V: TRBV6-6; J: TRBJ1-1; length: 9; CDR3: ASITRTEAF
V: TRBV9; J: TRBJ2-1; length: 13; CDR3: ASSVEQSSCNEQF
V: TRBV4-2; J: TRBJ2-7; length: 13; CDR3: ASSEVRGGAYEQY
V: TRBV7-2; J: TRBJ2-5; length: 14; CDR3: ASSPGTLAGGETQY
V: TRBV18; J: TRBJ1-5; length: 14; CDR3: ASSPKARQNNQPQH
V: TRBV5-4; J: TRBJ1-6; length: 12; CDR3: ASSPDRRRSPLH
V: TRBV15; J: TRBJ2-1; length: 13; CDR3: ATTRDIYSGNEQF
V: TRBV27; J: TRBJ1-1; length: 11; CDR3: ASSTGRAIEAF
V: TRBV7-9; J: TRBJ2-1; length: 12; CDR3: ASKGQAGDNEQF
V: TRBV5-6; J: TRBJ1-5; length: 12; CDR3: ASSFRQGGQPQH
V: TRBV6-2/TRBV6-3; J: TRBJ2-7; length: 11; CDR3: ASSTWSSYEQY
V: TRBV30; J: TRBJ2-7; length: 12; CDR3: AWSGSGGANEQY
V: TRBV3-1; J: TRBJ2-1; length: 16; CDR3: ASSQDEGGPRSYNEQF
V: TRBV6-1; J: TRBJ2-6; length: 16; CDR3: ATGRDRVSLSGANVLT
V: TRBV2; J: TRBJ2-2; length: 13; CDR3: ASSEDLADTGELF
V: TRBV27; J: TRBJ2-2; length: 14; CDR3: ASSGVGQGVTGELF
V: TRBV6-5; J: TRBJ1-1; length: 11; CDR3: ASSYSTSTEAF
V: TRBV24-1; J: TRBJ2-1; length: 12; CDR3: ATSDPNQDSFLI
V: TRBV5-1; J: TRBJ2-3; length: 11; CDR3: ASSLDGADTQY
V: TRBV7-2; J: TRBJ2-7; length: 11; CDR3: ASSSRTVEEQY
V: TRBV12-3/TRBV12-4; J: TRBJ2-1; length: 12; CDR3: VSRDGTTYNEQF